Shown below are 27 T cell receptor beta chains from a single sample sequenced in a study of T cell responses to AZD1222 COVID-19 vaccine. Assay used: immunoSEQ multiplex PCR; TCRdb lists only in-frame clones, some missing. The sample has 150,000 to 200,000 clones; 88% are singletons. This material consisted of peripheral blood, taken on day 0 of AZD1222 vaccination. These receptors came from an adult in good health.

This chain joins TRBV9 and TRBJ2-2; D gene ambiguous. The V gene's germline CDR1 is SGDLS and CDR2 YYNGEE. This CDR3 is 13 amino acids long. Trimming took 0 bases from V and 7 from J, leaving 7 bases between them. The CDR3 reads CASSVGLGGELFF. The CDR3 DNA follows: TGTGCCAGCAGCGTAGGTCTGGGCGGGGAGCTGTTTTTT.

V gene TRBV20-1 combines with J gene TRBJ1-4, with D tentatively TRBD1 (5 bases). Germline loops: CDR1 DFQATT, CDR2 SNEGSKA (reference sequence). V lost 3 bases to trimming and J lost 0 bases, with 11 bases between them. This CDR3 is 15 amino acids long. CDR3 in DNA: TGCAGTGCTAGTAGGGACGGTGCAACTAATGAAAAACTGTTTTTT. Its translation is CSASRDGATNEKLFF.

The V call is TRBV9, the J call TRBJ2-7; 9 bases line up with TRBD1. CDR1 is SGDLS and CDR2 is YYNGEE in the germline V gene. This CDR3 has 15 residues. Germline trimming cut 3 bases from V and 2 bases from J; bases unmatched to any gene: 6. The DNA for the CDR3 is TGTGCCAGCAGCGCCTCCGGGACAGGGCCCTACGAGCAGTACTTC. Amino acids: CASSASGTGPYEQYF.

The chain employs TRBV5-5 and TRBJ1-1; D not certain. The CDR3 is 11 amino acids. Germline CDR1 is SGHKS and CDR2 is YYEKEE (reference sequence). The germline V and J ends were trimmed by 1 base and 6 bases, with 4 bases remaining between them. CDR3 residues: CASSLLAEAFF. As DNA, the CDR3 is TGTGCCAGCAGCTTGTTAGCTGAAGCTTTCTTT.

The chain carries TRBV6-5 and TRBJ1-5; D call uncertain. CDR3 length equals 15 residues. Germline V CDR1 and CDR2: MNHEY, SVGAGI. V was shortened by 2 bases and J by 6 bases, with 14 bases between the two germline ends. In DNA form, the CDR3 reads TGTGCCAGCAGTTACGGCGGTCCCTTGGGTCAGCCCCAGCATTTT. Protein: CASSYGGPLGQPQHF.

The chain is built from TRBV19 and TRBJ1-5, with 7 bases lining up with TRBD1. The CDR3 loop spans 14 amino acids. V was clipped by 5 bases and J by 7 bases; unmatched bases: 8. CDR1 is LNHDA, CDR2 SQIVND, per germline (reference sequence). CDR3 nucleotide sequence: TGTGCCAGTAGTTACTCCCCAGGGGGACAGCCCCAGCATTTT. Protein: CASSYSPGGQPQHF.

The V gene is TRBV30, the J gene TRBJ1-3; TRBD1 matches 7 bases. CDR3 length: 16 amino acids. CDR1 is GTSNPN and CDR2 is SVGIG in the germline V gene (reference sequence). The trim removed 3 bases at V and 2 bases at J, leaving 10 bases unmatched. DNA of the CDR3: TGTGCCTGGAGCGTGACAGGGCTTTATCCTGGAAACACCATATATTTT. Translation gives CAWSVTGLYPGNTIYF.

The J gene is TRBJ1-5, the V gene TRBV6-2 or TRBV6-3, with 9 bases fitting TRBD1. Unmatched junction bases numbered 12, after V lost 4 bases and J lost 2 bases. This CDR3 has 18 residues. Germline loops: CDR1 MNHEY, CDR2 SVGEGT. This chain's CDR3 is CASSWDRASSMGNQPQHF. CDR3 bases: TGTGCCAGCAGTTGGGACAGGGCTTCGTCGATGGGCAATCAGCCCCAGCATTTT.

The V and J genes are TRBV6-5 and TRBJ1-1; 8 positions match TRBD1. The CDR3 extends over 14 amino acids. Trimming removed 6 bases from V and 6 bases from J; junction bases left unmatched: 9. Per the germline V gene, CDR1 is MNHEY and CDR2 is SVGAGI. As DNA, the CDR3 is TGTGCCAGCAGCCGACAGGGGATGTTTGCTGAAGCTTTCTTT. This codes for CASSRQGMFAEAFF.

This chain joins TRBV5-1 and TRBJ1-2; TRBD1 matches at 9 bases. Germline CDR1 is SGHRS and CDR2 is YFSETQ. The ends lost 0 bases at V and 8 bases at J; junction bases unmatched: 11. This CDR3 is 16 amino acids long. The CDR3 here is CASSLEAGTGLVGYTF. The CDR3 nucleotides are TGCGCCAGCAGCTTGGAAGCTGGGACAGGGCTGGTGGGCTACACCTTC.

The chain is built from TRBV3-1 (or the pseudogene TRBV3-2) and TRBJ1-6; the D gene is possibly TRBD1 (5 bases). Trimming removed 2 bases at V and 9 bases at J, with 17 bases between. The CDR3 contains 16 residues. The germline CDR1 and CDR2 sequences are LGHDT and YNNKEL (reference sequence). The chain's CDR3 is CASSQLAGHEGSPLHF. The DNA for the CDR3 is TGTGCCAGCAGCCAACTGGCCGGACATGAGGGTTCACCCCTCCACTTT.

The chain employs TRBV2 and TRBJ2-5; D ambiguous. V dropped 7 bases and J dropped 1 base, with 10 bases sitting between them. The germline gives CDR1 SNHLY, CDR2 FYNNEI. The CDR3 consists of 13 residues. For the CDR3, the DNA is TGTGCCAGCAATCCGGTGCCCCAAGAGACCCAGTACTTC. As protein: CASNPVPQETQYF.

This chain joins TRBV5-6 and TRBJ1-1; a possible D gene is TRBD1 (6 bases). Trimming took 7 bases from V and 3 from J, leaving 22 bases between them. The germline V gene has CDR1 SGHDT and CDR2 YYEEEE. This CDR3 is built from 16 residues. This CDR3 is CASLIGGSSTYTEAFF. The CDR3 DNA sequence: TGTGCCAGCCTAATAGGGGGATCCTCAACCTACACTGAAGCTTTCTTT.

This chain uses TRBV7-9 with TRBJ1-2; 7 bases agree with TRBD1. Germline V lookup: CDR1 SEHNR, CDR2 FQNEAQ (reference sequence). This CDR3 contains 14 residues. V gave up 5 bases and J gave up 7 bases; unmatched junction bases: 10. As DNA, the CDR3 is TGTGCCAGCAGCCGGGAGGGGGCGGCTTCTGGCTACACCTTC. Translated, it gives CASSREGAASGYTF.

V and J are TRBV28 and TRBJ2-6; maybe TRBD1 (6 bases). This CDR3 region has 15 residues. V was clipped by 5 bases and J by 2 bases, with 10 bases between them. The V gene's germline CDR1 is MDHEN and CDR2 SYDVKM. The CDR3 sequence: CASSVTGAGANVLTF. CDR3 DNA sequence: TGTGCCAGCAGTGTGACAGGCGCTGGGGCCAACGTCCTGACTTTC.

The chain couples TRBV2 to TRBJ1-1, with a weak D call TRBD1 (5 bases). Germline CDR1 and CDR2: SNHLY and FYNNEI. V was clipped by 1 base and J by 3 bases, with 6 bases between them. The CDR3 runs to 13 residues. The CDR3: CASSEEGYTEAFF. In nucleotides, the CDR3 is TGTGCCAGCAGTGAAGAGGGGTACACTGAAGCTTTCTTT.

The rearrangement uses TRBV24-1 and TRBJ2-7; D remains unclear. The CDR3 runs to 14 residues. Trimming stripped 3 bases from V and 5 bases from J, with 13 bases between. Germline V gene sequence: CDR1 KGHDR, CDR2 SFDVKD. The CDR3 region is CATSDAQSNNEQYF. CDR3 sequence (DNA): TGTGCCACCAGTGATGCGCAGTCTAACAACGAGCAGTACTTC.

The chain couples TRBV5-1 to TRBJ2-7; D uncertain. CDR1 is SGHRS and CDR2 is YFSETQ in the germline V gene. This CDR3 is 14 amino acids long. Trimming cost V 0 bases and J 3 bases, with 10 bases left between them. The CDR3 spells CASSLEVASYEQYF. The DNA for the CDR3 is TGCGCCAGCAGCTTGGAGGTGGCAAGCTACGAGCAGTACTTC.

This clone is a singleton in its sample. The chain carries TRBV27 and TRBJ2-1; perhaps TRBD1 as D (6 bases). V lost 5 bases and J 3 bases, leaving 20 bases between the germline ends. The CDR3 has 17 residues. Germline lookup yields CDR1 MNHEY and CDR2 SMNVEV (reference sequence). The CDR3 region has the DNA TGTGCCAGCAGTATCAACAGGGCAGAAATAAACTACAATGAGCAGTTCTTC. It codes for CASSINRAEINYNEQFF.

The V and J genes are TRBV28 and TRBJ1-1; D call uncertain. From germline, CDR1 is MDHEN and CDR2 SYDVKM. V was cut by 1 base and J by 0 bases, with 6 bases left in between. The CDR3 has 14 amino acids. CDR3 in amino acids: CASSLFPMNTEAFF. The CDR3 nucleotides read TGTGCCAGCAGTTTATTCCCCATGAACACTGAAGCTTTCTTT.

V usage is TRBV18 and J usage is TRBJ1-6, with 8 bases matching TRBD1. The CDR3 totals 15 residues. With V trimmed by 4 bases and J by 9 bases, 8 bases remained unmatched. Germline V gene lookup returns CDR1 KGHSH and CDR2 LQKENI. The CDR3 protein is CASSLGTGNGSPLHF. The CDR3 DNA is TGTGCCAGCTCACTAGGGACAGGCAATGGTTCACCCCTCCACTTT.

The J gene is TRBJ2-3, the V gene TRBV9; a possible D gene is TRBD1 (6 bases). The CDR3 covers 15 residues. Trimming cost V 8 bases and J 1 base, with 17 bases left between them. The germline V gene has CDR1 SGDLS and CDR2 YYNGEE. The CDR3 nucleotides read TGTGCCAGTAACCAGAGGGGGATAGGCACAGATACGCAGTATTTT. This sequence encodes CASNQRGIGTDTQYF.

This rearrangement joins TRBV28 to TRBJ2-1; 8 bases agree with TRBD2. CDR3 length: 14 amino acids. Germline V gene lookup returns CDR1 MDHEN and CDR2 SYDVKM. V trimming: 7 bases; J trimming: 7 bases; junction bases outside the gene matches: 9. The CDR3 here is CASNSGTRRNEQFF. CDR3 in DNA: TGTGCCAGCAACTCCGGGACTAGAAGGAATGAGCAGTTCTTC.

The chain links TRBV10-3 to TRBJ2-1, with 7 bases fitting TRBD2. The germline V gene has CDR1 ENHRY and CDR2 SYGVKD. The CDR3 is made up of 14 amino acids. The V segment lost 8 bases and the J segment 1 base; nucleotides outside the gene matches: 5. CDR3 coding DNA: TGTGCCATCGGAACGGGAGGATCCTACAATGAGCAGTTCTTC. Translating gives CAIGTGGSYNEQFF.

The chain is built from TRBV6-2 or TRBV6-3 and TRBJ2-3; D gene ambiguous. The CDR3 has 13 residues. Germline assignment: CDR1 MNHEY and CDR2 SVGEGT. The V end was cut by 5 bases, the J end by 6 bases, with 12 bases between. The CDR3 nucleotides are TGTGCCAGCAGTCTCACACCCTTCGATACGCAGTATTTT. Translated, it gives CASSLTPFDTQYF.

The chain employs TRBV28 and TRBJ1-2; 8 bases are shared with TRBD1. The CDR3 has 14 amino acids. Germline V gene sequence: CDR1 MDHEN, CDR2 SYDVKM. The V gene end was trimmed by 3 bases and the J gene end by 7 bases; junction bases not matched to a gene: 7. In DNA, the CDR3 is TGTGCCAGCAGTTTTGCGGCAGGGGGCGTTGGCTACACCTTC. Its translation is CASSFAAGGVGYTF.

The CDR3 sequence: CASSRLPGTAGEKLFF. CDR3 nucleotides: TGTGCCAGCAGCCGTCTCCCCGGGACGGCGGGGGAAAAACTGTTTTTT. The chain employs TRBV5-6 and TRBJ1-4; possible D gene TRBD1, 5 bases. Germline assignment: CDR1 SGHDT and CDR2 YYEEEE. This CDR3 region has 16 residues. The V end was cut by 4 bases, the J end by 8 bases, with 21 bases between.